This T cell receptor (beta chain) was captured in a study of chemoradiotherapy in HPV16-positive cancers. Background on the study: Two HPV16-positive patients' cells yielded candidate HPV-specific clones and common motifs.

General observations from the study: For HPV16-positive patients, expanding HPV-responsive T cells associated with longer recurrence-free survival. Candidate HPV-specific clones and E7-related TCR motifs grew in tumor during treatment. Only two HPV16-positive patients supplied the functional HPV-specificity definition.

The CDR3 consists of 16 residues. Germline assignment: CDR1 SGHVS and CDR2 FNYEAQ. Trimming stripped 0 bases from V and 1 base from J, with 10 bases between. On this clone: Its antigen is undetermined.

Produced via immunoSEQ multiplex PCR; TCRdb's table is partial and in-frame only. The repertoire holds 13,000 or so clones, about 85% seen once, with approximately 5.7% in the top ten. This TCR derives from a human donor with HPV-associated anogenital cancer. This sequence joins TRBV7-6 and TRBJ2-1; TRBD2 is a possible D gene (6 bases). The sample consisted of blood, taken from a patient who underwent chemoradiotherapy. The CDR3 here is CASSLAGGRSYNEQFF. CDR3 bases: TGTGCCAGCAGCTTAGCGGGGGGACGTTCCTACAATGAGCAGTTCTTC.